These 21 T cell receptor beta chains share one sample of origin, sequenced in a study of T cell repertoires in cytomegalovirus infection. Their antigen targets remain unknown. TCRdb reprocessed the reads via MiXCR and lists one record per CDR3 protein. The data show about 830,000 distinct CDR3 sequences, about 33% seen once. Sample: cultured CD8+ T cells from PBMCs, taken from culture after CMV antigen stimulation. These receptors were taken from a human donor in good health (CMV status not recorded). Some clones in this sample may be carry-over from other donors' samples.

The chain recombines TRBV18 with TRBJ2-7; weak D call: TRBD1 (6 bases). The V gene's germline CDR1 is KGHSH and CDR2 LQKENI. The CDR3 is 15 amino acids. V lost 1 base and J 2 bases, leaving 12 bases between the germline ends. The CDR3 here is CASSPQGRGPYEQYF. Written as DNA, the CDR3 is TGTGCCAGCTCACCACAGGGCAGGGGACCCTACGAGCAGTACTTC.

This clonotype turned up a few times. The V and J genes are TRBV4-1 and TRBJ2-5; 7 bases map to TRBD2. CDR3 length: 15 amino acids. Germline V lookup: CDR1 MGHRA, CDR2 YSYEKL. V gave up 3 bases and J gave up 1 base; unmatched junction bases: 5. CDR3 amino acids: CASSHLGGFQETQYF. CDR3 DNA: TGCGCCAGCAGCCACCTCGGGGGGTTCCAAGAGACCCAGTACTTC.

The chain employs TRBV7-9 and TRBJ2-5, with unresolved D. Germline V lookup: CDR1 SEHNR, CDR2 FQNEAQ (reference sequence). There are 15 residues in the CDR3. The ends were cut back, 3 bases at V and 3 bases at J, with 14 bases in the middle. CDR3 sequence: CASSFSNGRKETQYF. For the CDR3, the DNA is TGTGCCAGCAGCTTTAGCAACGGCCGGAAAGAGACCCAGTACTTC.

The chain combines TRBV6-6 with TRBJ1-1; D ambiguous. Germline CDR1 and CDR2: MNHNY and SVGAGI (reference sequence). The V gene lost 11 bases and the J gene lost 2 bases, with 12 bases spanning the gap. The CDR3 loop spans 12 amino acids. In DNA, the CDR3 is TGTGCCTTATTGGGGTTTAACACTGAAGCTTTCTTT. It yields the protein CALLGFNTEAFF.

This clonotype was seen a few times. The genes are TRBV12-3 or TRBV12-4 and TRBJ2-1; 9 nucleotides agree with TRBD2. The V segment lost 4 bases and the J segment 6 bases; nucleotides outside the gene matches: 10. This CDR3 is built from 16 residues. The chain's CDR3 is CASSWPVGLAINEQFF. CDR3 bases: TGTGCCAGCAGTTGGCCGGTGGGACTAGCTATCAATGAGCAGTTCTTC.

V and J are TRBV19 and TRBJ1-5; 10 nucleotides align to TRBD1. Germline V gives CDR1 LNHDA, CDR2 SQIVND (reference sequence). The CDR3 loop spans 15 amino acids. With 1 base clipped from V and 7 bases from J, the junction kept 4 bases outside the gene matches. The CDR3 nucleotides are TGTGCCAGTAGTATAGCCGGGACAGGGGTCCAGCCCCAGCATTTT. Translating it yields CASSIAGTGVQPQHF.

The chain joins TRBV29-1 to TRBJ2-1; 10 nucleotides line up with TRBD2. This CDR3 spans 14 amino acids. The germline V gene has CDR1 SQVTM and CDR2 ANQGSEA. The trim removed 6 bases at V and 3 bases at J, leaving 5 bases unmatched. The CDR3: CSVPLAGDYNEQFF. CDR3 sequence (DNA): TGCAGCGTCCCCCTAGCGGGGGACTACAATGAGCAGTTCTTC.

This chain links TRBV6-4 with TRBJ2-3; D gene unclear. V dropped 6 bases and J dropped 4 bases, with 17 bases sitting between them. The CDR3 loop spans 15 amino acids. Germline CDR1 reads MRHNA; CDR2 reads SNTAGT. In DNA form, the CDR3 reads TGTGCCAGCAGCGACGAACATCTTGGGGCAGATACGCAGTATTTT. Its translation is CASSDEHLGADTQYF.

The rearrangement uses TRBV11-3 and TRBJ2-1, with TRBD2 matching 12 bases. Germline V gene lookup returns CDR1 SGHNT and CDR2 YENEEA. The CDR3 is 15 amino acids. After removal of 5 bases from V and 9 bases from J, the junction contained 8 bases not matched to a gene. The CDR3 spells CASSAASGGATEQFF. DNA for the CDR3: TGTGCCAGCAGCGCCGCTAGCGGGGGGGCCACTGAGCAGTTCTTC.

This clonotype appeared many times. This rearrangement joins TRBV7-8 to TRBJ1-2; a weak D match, TRBD1 (5 bases). Germline CDR1 SGHVS, CDR2 FQNEAQ. V was clipped by 5 bases and J by 4 bases, with 14 bases between them. CDR3 size: 14 residues. The CDR3 sequence: CASSPYGDSYGYTF. CDR3 DNA sequence: TGTGCCAGCAGCCCCTACGGGGACTCCTATGGCTACACCTTC.

The chain links TRBV12-3 or TRBV12-4 to TRBJ2-5, with 11 bases lining up with TRBD2. Trimming took 5 bases from V and 3 from J; bases not matched to a gene: 14. The CDR3 loop spans 18 amino acids. The CDR3 region is CASSVYLAGGKQEETQYF. The CDR3 DNA is TGTGCCAGCAGTGTATATCTAGCGGGGGGAAAACAAGAAGAGACCCAGTACTTC.

This clonotype was observed at least ten times. The CDR3 reads CASSLDARTEAFF. The CDR3 region has the DNA TGTGCCAGCAGCTTAGACGCCCGCACTGAAGCTTTCTTT. V and J are TRBV7-6 and TRBJ1-1; no definite D call. CDR1 SGHVS and CDR2 FNYEAQ come from the germline V gene. CDR3 size: 13 residues. Trimming cost V 1 base and J 4 bases, with 7 bases left between them.

V and J are TRBV4-1 and TRBJ2-1; no definite D call. The CDR3 extends over 16 amino acids. Germline V gives CDR1 MGHRA, CDR2 YSYEKL. V was trimmed by 0 bases and J by 6 bases, leaving 15 bases between them. As DNA, the CDR3 is TGCGCCAGCAGCCAAGATACCCCCAGCGTCCGCAATGAGCAGTTCTTC. It yields the protein CASSQDTPSVRNEQFF.

CDR3 region: CASTNWDSFNEQFF. In DNA, the CDR3 is TGTGCCAGCACAAACTGGGACAGTTTCAATGAGCAGTTCTTC. The chain recombines TRBV12-3 or TRBV12-4 with TRBJ2-1, with 7 positions matching TRBD1. The ends lost 7 bases at V and 6 bases at J; junction bases unmatched: 9. The CDR3 runs to 14 residues.

Points on this clonotype: Its ends do not fully match the called genes, so a read error is possible. The chain combines TRBV7-1 with TRBJ1-1; TRBD1 might be the D (5 bases). TRBV7-1 is an ORF, with its function uncertain. The CDR3 is made up of 14 amino acids. This CDR3 reads CASSLRGSWTEACF. In DNA, the CDR3 is TGTGCCAGCAGCCTCCGGGGGAGCTGGACTGAAGCTTGCTTT.

This chain joins TRBV12-3 or TRBV12-4 and TRBJ2-2, with D tentatively TRBD2 (6 bases). Trimming shortened V by 5 bases and J by 0 bases, and 13 bases separated the two germline ends. The CDR3 runs 16 residues. The CDR3 DNA sequence: TGTGCCAGCAGTCCCCGCGGGGATGCGAACACCGGGGAGCTGTTTTTT. Translating it yields CASSPRGDANTGELFF.

This clonotype was picked up many times. The V and J genes are TRBV5-8 and TRBJ1-1, with 7 bases lining up with TRBD1. The CDR3 spans 14 residues. V dropped 4 bases and J dropped 3; count of bases not matched to a gene: 6. In germline, CDR1 is SGHTS, CDR2 YDEGEE. The DNA for the CDR3 is TGTGCCAGCAGCCTAGGACAGGATCACACTGAAGCTTTCTTT. Its protein is CASSLGQDHTEAFF.

This chain joins TRBV7-6 and TRBJ1-1; the D gene is possibly TRBD1 (6 bases). Trimming shortened V by 0 bases and J by 1 base, and 18 bases separated the two germline ends. This CDR3 comprises 18 residues. CDR1 is SGHVS, CDR2 FNYEAQ, per germline. The CDR3 DNA follows: TGTGCCAGCAGCTTAGCTACCGGGGGGCAGGGGCCGAACACTGAAGCTTTCTTT. Translation: CASSLATGGQGPNTEAFF.

Regarding this clonotype: The junction departs from the called germline gene at one end, perhaps through a read error. V is TRBV7-9 and J is TRBJ2-1; D unclear. Per the germline V gene, CDR1 is SEHNR and CDR2 is FQNEAQ (reference sequence). The CDR3 is 17 amino acids. As DNA, the CDR3 is TGTGTCAGCAGCCTCCGGGTGGGAATTGCTTCCTACAATGAGCAGTTCTTC. Its translation is CVSSLRVGIASYNEQFF.

To note about this clonotype: A much larger clone lies a single base off, so this may be a read error. V usage is TRBV27 and J usage is TRBJ2-1, with 10 positions matching TRBD2. J lost 2 bases, V lost 5 bases, and 6 bases had no gene match. Germline CDR1 MNHEY, CDR2 SMNVEV (reference sequence). The CDR3 contains 16 residues. The CDR3 bases are TGTGCCAGCAGTATCCCTAGCGGGGGACCCTACAATGAGCAGTTCTTC. Amino acids: CASSIPSGGPYNEQFF.

CDR3 in DNA: TGCAGTGCTAGACCCCGAGTCTCCTATAATTCACCCCTCCACTTT. Translating gives CSARPRVSYNSPLHF. The chain uses TRBV20-1 and TRBJ1-6; D not certain. Trimming took off 2 bases at V and 0 bases at J, with 8 bases between the two ends. This CDR3 is 15 amino acids long. Germline loops: CDR1 DFQATT, CDR2 SNEGSKA (reference sequence).